A selection of T cell receptor beta chains follows, all from one sample in a study of blood T cell repertoires in COVID-19. This table comes from immunoSEQ multiplex PCR, and its TCRdb copy is limited to in-frame clones, with some not included. The sample contains approximately 300,000 clones, roughly 91% of which appear only once. The sequenced sample consisted of peripheral blood. Receptor source: a man in his forties or fifties with acute or convalescent COVID-19. CDR3s include the opening cysteine and the closing phenylalanine or tryptophan. D genes are given only for firm matches. Only some rows state a clone size, as once, few, many or a class for expanded clones.

V gene,clone size,J gene,D gene,CDR3 DNA,CDR3 protein
TRBV2,-,TRBJ2-7,-,TGTGCCAGCAGCGCCCAGACAGGTCTTTCGTCCTACGAGCAGTACTTC,CASSAQTGLSSYEQYF
TRBV5-1,-,TRBJ2-7,TRBD1,TGCGCCAGCAGCAAAGGACAGGGGGCCAACGAGCAGTACTTC,CASSKGQGANEQYF
TRBV29-1,-,TRBJ2-1,-,TGCAGCGTACTCTTAGGGGGTGAGCAGTTCTTC,CSVLLGGEQFF
TRBV27,-,TRBJ1-2,-,TGTGCCAGCCGACCCTACACAGGGAACTATGGCTACACCTTC,CASRPYTGNYGYTF
TRBV6-5,-,TRBJ1-2,-,TGTGCCAGCAGTTACAGAGCCACTAACTATGGCTACACCTTC,CASSYRATNYGYTF
TRBV15,-,TRBJ1-5,-,TGTGCCACGGTCTTAGGGGGGGATAGCAATCAGCCCCAGCATTTT,CATVLGGDSNQPQHF
TRBV5-5,once,TRBJ1-5,-,TGTGCCAGCAGCCAATCGGGGGGAGGACAGCCCCAGCATTTT,CASSQSGGGQPQHF
TRBV6-1,few,TRBJ1-2,-,TGTGCCAGCAGTTCCCCCTCCTATGGCTACACCTTC,CASSSPSYGYTF
TRBV6-5,-,TRBJ1-2,TRBD1,TGTGCCAGCAGCCGAGGACAGGGCGATGGCTACACCTTC,CASSRGQGDGYTF
TRBV10-2,-,TRBJ1-2,-,TGCGCCAGCAGTTACAGCTATGGCTACACCTTC,CASSYSYGYTF
TRBV30,once,TRBJ1-1,-,TGTGCCTGGGGGGGGGTTTACACTGAAGCTTTCTTT,CAWGGVYTEAFF
TRBV5-1,-,TRBJ2-7,TRBD2,TGCGCCAGCAGCTTGGTCAGCGGGGGGAACTACGAGCAGTACTTC,CASSLVSGGNYEQYF
TRBV6-5,-,TRBJ2-2,-,TGTGCCACTGGGGGCACCTGGCCCACCGGGGAGCTGTTTTTT,CATGGTWPTGELFF
TRBV7-9,once,TRBJ1-6,TRBD1,TGTGCCAGCAGCTTATTGGCAGGGGGGAGTTCACCCCTCCACTTT,CASSLLAGGSSPLHF
TRBV5-1,-,TRBJ2-1,-,TGCGCCAGCAGCTTGCCAGGCTCCTACAATGAGCAGTTCTTC,CASSLPGSYNEQFF
TRBV5-1,-,TRBJ1-2,TRBD1,TGCGCCAGCAGCTTGACAGGGGCAGACTATGGCTACACCTTC,CASSLTGADYGYTF
TRBV19,-,TRBJ1-6,-,TGTGCCAGTAGTATAGGGGGGGGGCCTTATAATTCACCCCTCCACTTT,CASSIGGGPYNSPLHF
TRBV10-1,-,TRBJ1-3,-,TGCGCCAGCAGTGAGTCCCAGGGAGGAAACACCATATATTTT,CASSESQGGNTIYF
TRBV11-2,-,TRBJ2-3,-,TGTGCCAGCAGCTTAGAGGGGCGAGAGAAGTATTTT,CASSLEGREKYF
TRBV7-8,-,TRBJ2-7,TRBD1,TGTGCCAGCAGCCGCCGCCCTATGGACAGGGGGAACGAGCAGTACTTC,CASSRRPMDRGNEQYF
TRBV7-6,-,TRBJ2-7,TRBD1,TGTGCCAGCAGCTTACGCCCTACTCAGGGGGCGGGCGAGCAGTACTTC,CASSLRPTQGAGEQYF
TRBV3-1/TRBV3-2,-,TRBJ1-2,TRBD1,TGTGCCAGCAGCGACAGGGGAAGCGGCTACACCTTC,CASSDRGSGYTF
TRBV15,-,TRBJ1-2,-,TGTGCCACCAGCAGATGGGGCGGTGGCTACACCTTC,CATSRWGGGYTF
TRBV24-1,-,TRBJ1-1,-,TGTGCCACCAGTGATGTTACAGGTAACACTGAAGCTTTCTTT,CATSDVTGNTEAFF
TRBV19,once,TRBJ1-1,-,TGTGCCAGTAGTACAACCCTACAAAATCCATCCGGGGGTGTAGAGAACACTGAAGCTTTCTTT,CASSTTLQNPSGGVENTEAFF
TRBV10-3,-,TRBJ1-6,TRBD1,TGTGCCATCAGTCGACAGGGAATTAATTCACCCCTCCACTTT,CAISRQGINSPLHF
TRBV6-5,-,TRBJ1-1,-,TGTGCCAGCAGTTACTCGCGCGGTTTTGAAGCTTTCTTT,CASSYSRGFEAFF
TRBV7-3,-,TRBJ1-2,-,TGTGCCAGCAGTCCCACAGGACGGGGGGGTGGCTACACCTTC,CASSPTGRGGGYTF
TRBV5-1,once,TRBJ1-1,-,TGCGCCAGCAGCCGAGACAGGACGAACACTGAAGCTTTCTTT,CASSRDRTNTEAFF
TRBV12-5,-,TRBJ1-2,-,TGTGCTAGTGGTTTGGCACAGAGCTATGGCTACACCTTC,CASGLAQSYGYTF
TRBV19,-,TRBJ1-2,-,TGTGCCAGTAGCATGGTGAGCGGTGGCTACACCTTC,CASSMVSGGYTF
TRBV6-2/TRBV6-3,-,TRBJ1-5,-,TGTGCCAGCAGTTACTCGGGCAGAAATCAGCCCCAGCATTTT,CASSYSGRNQPQHF
TRBV18,once,TRBJ1-1,-,TGTGCCAGCTCACTGGCAGGGGTGAACACTGAAGCTTTCTTT,CASSLAGVNTEAFF
TRBV27,-,TRBJ2-1,-,TGTGCCAGCAGTTTATGCCGGGACATTAACTGTTTATCCTACAATGAGCAGTTCTTC,CASSLCRDINCLSYNEQFF
TRBV5-1,-,TRBJ2-1,TRBD2,TGCGCCAGCAGCTTAGCTAGCGGGGGTCGCAATGAGCAGTTCTTC,CASSLASGGRNEQFF
TRBV5-1,-,TRBJ2-6,TRBD1,TGCGCCAGCAGCTGGGGACAGCCGAGCTCTGGGGCCAACGTCCTGACTTTC,CASSWGQPSSGANVLTF
TRBV18,once,TRBJ2-7,-,TGTGCCAGCTCACCAAGCCAGGCGTCTGGGGAGCAGTACTTC,CASSPSQASGEQYF
TRBV20-1,-,TRBJ1-2,-,TGCAGTGCTGAAGACACCTCGGGCTACACCTTC,CSAEDTSGYTF
TRBV12-3/TRBV12-4,-,TRBJ1-2,-,TGTGCCAGCAGTCCAGGGGATTACGGCTACACCTTC,CASSPGDYGYTF
TRBV5-1,-,TRBJ1-1,-,TGCGCCAGCAGCTTGTTTCCAGGGGAACGTATGAACACTGAAGCTTTCTTT,CASSLFPGERMNTEAFF
TRBV6-5,-,TRBJ1-2,TRBD1,TGTGCCAGCCTGGGACAGTGGGAGTACACCTTC,CASLGQWEYTF
TRBV5-1,once,TRBJ1-2,TRBD1,TGCGCCAGCAGCCCGACAGGGACAGGGGGAGATGGCTACACCTTC,CASSPTGTGGDGYTF
TRBV3-1/TRBV3-2,-,TRBJ2-2,TRBD2,TGTGCCAGCAGCCTTACACCCGGGGGAGGGGTCCATTCTAACACCGGGGAGCTGTTTTTT,CASSLTPGGGVHSNTGELFF
TRBV11-2,-,TRBJ2-5,-,TGTGCCAGCAGCTTCAGCGGCCAAGAGACCCAGTACTTC,CASSFSGQETQYF
TRBV6-2/TRBV6-3,-,TRBJ1-4,-,TGTGCCAGCAGTGGACAGAGGAGTAATGAAAAACTGTTTTTT,CASSGQRSNEKLFF
TRBV9,-,TRBJ1-1,-,TGTGCCAGCAGCCCCCCCGGGGGAACTGAAGCTTTCTTT,CASSPPGGTEAFF
TRBV6-2/TRBV6-3,-,TRBJ1-1,TRBD1,TGTGCCAGCAGTGGACAGGGTCGGGATTACGCTTTCTTT,CASSGQGRDYAFF
TRBV3-1/TRBV3-2,-,TRBJ1-1,TRBD1,TGTGCCAGCAGCCGATTAGGACAGGGATCTGAAGCTTTCTTT,CASSRLGQGSEAFF
TRBV5-1,-,TRBJ1-2,TRBD1,TGCGCCAGCAGCTTTGACATCGGACAGGGATCCTATGGCTACACCTTC,CASSFDIGQGSYGYTF
TRBV24-1,-,TRBJ1-1,TRBD1,TGTGCCACCAGCCCGGGACAGGGAGACACTGAAGCTTTCTTT,CATSPGQGDTEAFF
TRBV9,-,TRBJ2-3,-,TGTGCCAGCAGCGTAGAAGGGGGCACAGATACGCAGTATTTT,CASSVEGGTDTQYF
TRBV18,-,TRBJ2-1,-,TGTGCCAGCTCACCAAGGGGGGGCTCCTACAATGAGCAGTTCTTC,CASSPRGGSYNEQFF
TRBV20-1,once,TRBJ1-5,TRBD1,TGCAGTGCTAGTACGGGACAGCTGAATCAGCCCCAGCATTTT,CSASTGQLNQPQHF
TRBV25-1,-,TRBJ2-7,-,TGTGCCAGCAGTGAAAGTAGCTACGAGCAGTACTTC,CASSESSYEQYF
TRBV5-6,-,TRBJ1-1,-,TGTGCCAGCAGCTCCTTAGACAGGTTATACACTGAAGCTTTCTTT,CASSSLDRLYTEAFF
TRBV10-3,-,TRBJ1-1,-,TGTGCCATCATAGCAGAGCCGAACACTGAAGCTTTCTTT,CAIIAEPNTEAFF
TRBV7-9,-,TRBJ2-1,TRBD1,TGTGCCAGCAGATCCGGGACAGCAAGACTCAATGAGCAGTTCTTC,CASRSGTARLNEQFF
TRBV20-1,-,TRBJ1-5,-,TGCAGTGCTGGTGAACTTGGTCAGCCCCAGCATTTT,CSAGELGQPQHF